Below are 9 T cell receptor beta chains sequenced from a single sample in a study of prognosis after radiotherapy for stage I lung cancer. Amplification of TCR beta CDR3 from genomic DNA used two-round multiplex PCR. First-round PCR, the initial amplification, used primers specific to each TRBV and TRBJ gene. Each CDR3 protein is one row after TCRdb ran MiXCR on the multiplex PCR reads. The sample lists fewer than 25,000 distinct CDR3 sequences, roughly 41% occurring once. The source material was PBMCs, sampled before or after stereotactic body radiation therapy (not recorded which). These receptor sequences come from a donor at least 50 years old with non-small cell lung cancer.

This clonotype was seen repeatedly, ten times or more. The CDR3 reads CASSGQGVLDEKLFF. The CDR3 DNA sequence: TGTGCCAGCAGCGGACAGGGAGTCTTGGATGAAAAACTGTTTTTT. V and J are TRBV9 and TRBJ1-4; 7 bases map to TRBD1. Germline-derived CDR1 and CDR2 are SGDLS and YYNGEE. The CDR3 extends over 15 amino acids. The V and J ends lost 3 bases and 6 bases, in that order; junction bases with no gene match: 8. The variable domain in full, completed from reference TRBV9 and TRBJ1-4, reads DSGVTQTPKHLITATGQRVTLRCSPRSGDLSVYWYQQSLDQGLQFLIQYYNGEERAKGNILERFSAQQFPDLHSELNLSSLELGDSALYFCASSGQGVLDEKLFFGSGTQLSVL.

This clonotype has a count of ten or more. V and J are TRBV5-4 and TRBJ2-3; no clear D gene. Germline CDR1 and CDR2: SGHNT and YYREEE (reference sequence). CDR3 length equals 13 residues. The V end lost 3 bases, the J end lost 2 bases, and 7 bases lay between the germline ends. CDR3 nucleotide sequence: TGTGCCAGCAGCTCCGGCCCCACAGATACGCAGTATTTT. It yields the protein CASSSGPTDTQYF. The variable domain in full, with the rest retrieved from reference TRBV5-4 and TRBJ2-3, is ETGVTQSPTHLIKTRGQQVTLRCSSQSGHNTVSWYQQALGQGPQFIFQYYREEENGRGNFPPRFSGLQFPNYSSELNVNALELDDSALYLCASSSGPTDTQYFGPGTRLTVL.

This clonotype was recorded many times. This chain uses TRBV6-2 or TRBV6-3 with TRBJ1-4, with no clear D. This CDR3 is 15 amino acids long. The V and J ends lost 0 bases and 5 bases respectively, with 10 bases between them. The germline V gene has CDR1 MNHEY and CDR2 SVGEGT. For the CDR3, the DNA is TGTGCCAGCAGTTACTCATCGGAATCGAATGAAAAACTGTTTTTT. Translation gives CASSYSSESNEKLFF.

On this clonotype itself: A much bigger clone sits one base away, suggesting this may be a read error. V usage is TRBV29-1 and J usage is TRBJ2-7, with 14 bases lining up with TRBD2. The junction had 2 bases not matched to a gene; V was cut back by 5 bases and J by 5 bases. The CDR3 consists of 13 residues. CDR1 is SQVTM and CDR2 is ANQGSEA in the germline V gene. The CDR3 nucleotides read TGCAGCGTTATGGGACTAGCGGGAGACGAGCAGTACTTC. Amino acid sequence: CSVMGLAGDEQYF.

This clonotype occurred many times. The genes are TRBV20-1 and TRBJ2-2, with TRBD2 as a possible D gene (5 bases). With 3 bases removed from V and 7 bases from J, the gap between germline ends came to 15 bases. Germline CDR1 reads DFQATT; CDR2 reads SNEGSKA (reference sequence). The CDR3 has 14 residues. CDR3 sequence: CSASTGRSGGELFF. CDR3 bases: TGCAGTGCTAGTACGGGAAGGTCGGGCGGGGAGCTGTTTTTT.

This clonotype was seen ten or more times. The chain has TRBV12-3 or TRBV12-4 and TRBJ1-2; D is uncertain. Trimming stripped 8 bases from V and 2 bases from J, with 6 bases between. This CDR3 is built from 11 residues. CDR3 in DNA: TGTGCCAGCGGGAAAAACTATGGCTACACCTTC. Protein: CASGKNYGYTF.

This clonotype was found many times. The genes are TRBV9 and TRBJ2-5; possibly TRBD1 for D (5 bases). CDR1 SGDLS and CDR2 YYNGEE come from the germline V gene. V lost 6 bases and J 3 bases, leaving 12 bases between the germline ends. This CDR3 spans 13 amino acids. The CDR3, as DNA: TGTGCCAGCACAAGGACAATTAAAGAGACCCAGTACTTC. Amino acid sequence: CASTRTIKETQYF. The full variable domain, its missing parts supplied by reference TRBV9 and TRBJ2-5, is DSGVTQTPKHLITATGQRVTLRCSPRSGDLSVYWYQQSLDQGLQFLIQYYNGEERAKGNILERFSAQQFPDLHSELNLSSLELGDSALYFCASTRTIKETQYFGPGTRLLVL.

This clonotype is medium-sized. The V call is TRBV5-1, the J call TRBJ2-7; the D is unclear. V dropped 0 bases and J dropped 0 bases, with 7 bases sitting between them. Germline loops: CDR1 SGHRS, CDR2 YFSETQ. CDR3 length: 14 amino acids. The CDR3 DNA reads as TGCGCCAGCAGCTTGGGAGGTCCCTCCTACGAGCAGTACTTC. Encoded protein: CASSLGGPSYEQYF.

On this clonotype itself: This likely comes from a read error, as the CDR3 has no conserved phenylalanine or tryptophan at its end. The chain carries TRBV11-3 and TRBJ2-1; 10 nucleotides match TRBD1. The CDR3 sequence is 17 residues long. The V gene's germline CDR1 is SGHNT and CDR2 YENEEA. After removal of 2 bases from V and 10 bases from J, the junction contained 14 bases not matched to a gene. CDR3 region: CASSLPFPGQGTNEQFL. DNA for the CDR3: TGTGCCAGCAGCTTACCTTTTCCGGGACAGGGGACCAACGAGCAGTTCCTC.